This TCR beta chain was captured by sequencing in a study of blood T cell repertoires in COVID-19. About the research overall: The origin of the acute and convalescent COVID-19 samples was the United States, Italy and Spain. T cells, B-cell-depleted T cells, or PBMCs supplied cDNA or gDNA.

Some clones are missing from TCRdb's copy, which holds only in-frame ones; the method was immunoSEQ multiplex PCR. The sample shows some 250,000 clones, around 90% of them seen only once. The V segment lost 2 bases and the J segment 7 bases; nucleotides outside the gene matches: 3. Germline CDR1 reads KGHSH; CDR2 reads LQKENI. This CDR3 comprises 15 residues. Source material: PBMCs or T cells enriched from blood (not recorded which). The chain links TRBV18 to TRBJ1-6, with 9 bases matching TRBD1. The TCR originated in a human donor in a cohort exposed to, infected with or recovered from COVID-19 (not recorded which). The donor label of this sample is uncertain. CDR3 bases: TGTGCCAGCTCACCAGACAGGGGGAACAATTCACCCCTCCACTTT. It encodes CASSPDRGNNSPLHF.